This TCR beta chain is from a study of cytomegalovirus exposure and HLA in healthy donors. Study-wide context: As an earlier analysis found, 180 million or so T cells yielded fewer than 130 million unique TCR beta sequences. General study results and limits: A later analysis showed TCR association rates differing by HLA locus, peaking at DRB1 and lowest at HLA-C. A later analysis reported that several of the most significant clusters appeared to be linked to common viral pathogens, among them Epstein-Barr virus.

The PCR used 60 Vbeta and 13 Jbeta primers. Method: immunoSEQ multiplex PCR; TCRdb's copy keeps in-frame clones and lacks some. The table records roughly 200,000 clones, around three quarters of them present only once. Germline CDR1 and CDR2: SNHLY and FYNNEI. The CDR3 covers 13 residues. Deletions cut 7 bases from V and 1 base from J, with 10 bases between. Regarding this clone: What it binds is not known.

The chain recombines TRBV2 with TRBJ2-5; the D gene is possibly TRBD2 (7 bases). Sample: PBMCs. This clonotype was obtained from a man aged 25 to 45 in good health and CMV-seronegative. The CDR3 protein is CASTRGGQETQYF. The CDR3 nucleotides read TGTGCCAGCACTAGGGGGGGCCAAGAGACCCAGTACTTC. Complete variable domain (other parts from reference TRBV2 and TRBJ2-5): EPEVTQTPSHQVTQMGQEVILRCVPISNHLYFYWYRQILGQKVEFLVSFYNNEISEKSEIFDDQFSVERPDGSNFTLKIRSTKLEDSAMYFCASTRGGQETQYFGPGTRLLVL.